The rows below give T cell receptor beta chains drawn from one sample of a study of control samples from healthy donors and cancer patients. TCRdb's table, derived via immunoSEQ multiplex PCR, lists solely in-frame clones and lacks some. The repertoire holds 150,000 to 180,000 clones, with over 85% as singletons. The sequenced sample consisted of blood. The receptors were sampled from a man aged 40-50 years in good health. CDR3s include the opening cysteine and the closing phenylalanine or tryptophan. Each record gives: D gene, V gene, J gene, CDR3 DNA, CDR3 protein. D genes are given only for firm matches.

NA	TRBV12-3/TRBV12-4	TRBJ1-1	TGTGCCAGCAGACCAGGCTACGGGGGAGAAGCTTTCTTT	CASRPGYGGEAFF
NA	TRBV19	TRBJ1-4	TGTGCCAGTAGTATCGGTGAAAAACTGTTTTTT	CASSIGEKLFF
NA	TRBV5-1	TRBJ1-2	TGCGCCAGCAGCTTGGAGACAGGAAACTATGGCTACACCTTC	CASSLETGNYGYTF
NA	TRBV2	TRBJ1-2	TGTGCCAGCAGTGCAAAGGGCTATGGCTACACCTTC	CASSAKGYGYTF
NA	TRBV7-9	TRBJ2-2	TGTGCCAGCAGCTTTCAGCGGGCTGCGAACACCGGGGAGCTGTTTTTT	CASSFQRAANTGELFF
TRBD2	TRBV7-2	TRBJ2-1	TGTGCCAGCAGCTTACGACTAGCGGGGGGTAATGAGCAGTTCTTC	CASSLRLAGGNEQFF
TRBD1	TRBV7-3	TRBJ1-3	TGTGCCAGCAGCTCTTCACAGGGGGACACCATATATTTT	CASSSSQGDTIYF
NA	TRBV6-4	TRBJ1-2	TGTGCCAGCAGCGGTGGGTACGGCTACACCTTC	CASSGGYGYTF
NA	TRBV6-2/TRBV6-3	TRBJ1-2	TGTGCCAGCAGTTACATGGGGTCTAACTATGGCTACACCTTC	CASSYMGSNYGYTF
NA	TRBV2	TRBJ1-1	TGTGCCAGCATGTACGACCGATTAAACACTGAAGCTTTCTTT	CASMYDRLNTEAFF
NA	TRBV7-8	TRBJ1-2	TGTGCCAGCAGCTTAAGGGCAGGAATTGGCTACACCTTC	CASSLRAGIGYTF
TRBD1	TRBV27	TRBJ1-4	TGTGCCAGCAGTTTCGGGACAGGGGTGGAAAAACTGTTTTTT	CASSFGTGVEKLFF
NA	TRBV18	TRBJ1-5	TGTGCCAGCTCACAAGAGGTGGGTCAGCCCCAGCATTTT	CASSQEVGQPQHF
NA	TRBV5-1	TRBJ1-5	TGCGCCAGCAGCTTAGACGGAGGGCAGCGACAGCCCCAGCATTTT	CASSLDGGQRQPQHF
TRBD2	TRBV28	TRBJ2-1	TGTGCCGCTAGCGGGGGATCCTCCTACAATGAGCAGTTCTTC	CAASGGSSYNEQFF
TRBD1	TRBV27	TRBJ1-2	TGTGCCAGCAGTCTACTGACAGGGCACTATGGCTACACCTTC	CASSLLTGHYGYTF
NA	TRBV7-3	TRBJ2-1	TGTGCCAGCAGCTTAACTCCGGGCCCGGGTGAGCAGTTCTTC	CASSLTPGPGEQFF
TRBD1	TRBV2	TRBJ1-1	TGTGCCAGCAGCAAGACCTGGACAGGGGGCGAAGCTTTCTTT	CASSKTWTGGEAFF